These T cell receptor beta chains were read from a single sample in a study of T cell repertoires in cytomegalovirus infection. MiXCR, applied by TCRdb to the reads, yields one record per CDR3 protein. Among 700,000 to 950,000 distinct CDR3 sequences listed, less than 35% were seen once. These receptors are not linked to any known antigen. The sequences come from cultured CD8+ T cells from PBMCs, collected from culture after CMV antigen stimulation. Receptor source: a human donor in good health (CMV status not recorded). Some clones in this sample may be carry-over from other donors' samples. The conserved cysteine and the conserved F or W are not part of the CDR3 here.

v_gene	len	CDR3aa
TRBV12-3/TRBV12-4	13	ASSFGDRGYNEQF
TRBV7-9	11	ASSYSGVREAF
TRBV19	14	ASSNLPSAVDNEQF
TRBV4-3	14	ASSASPRGGTDTQY
TRBV7-9	11	ASSGRQTYEQY
TRBV20-1	14	SAHNINTGEGNTIY
TRBV7-3	15	ASSLSSLQRGGYTQY
TRBV12-3/TRBV12-4	15	ASSLVVAGPKYNEQF
TRBV5-8	11	ASSPSVSQPQH
TRBV6-5	15	ASSYSVQRGNTGELF
TRBV7-8	12	ASTQGGNTGELF
TRBV19	10	ASAQGSETQY
TRBV20-1	14	SAWDRPSSYNSPLH
TRBV27	12	ASSQWQEGTEAF
TRBV7-6	11	ASSVGPSTEQF
TRBV6-1	15	ASSEADWTEYNSPLH
TRBV27	10	ATRGSYNEQF
TRBV7-9	11	ASTHGGGYGYT
TRBV12-3/TRBV12-4	18	ASSDTRVLGQAYSGNTIY
TRBV6-1	10	ASSRDRDGYT
TRBV15	13	ATRVSRELNTEAF
TRBV6-1	15	ASSSVLPGTAKQGAF
TRBV27	10	ASTHGSQPQH
TRBV27	14	ASSSRQGLSNQPQH
TRBV7-8	12	ASSLSGAVYEQY
TRBV19	13	ASSIGQGANTEAF
TRBV7-2	12	ASSLNRANEKLF
TRBV12-3/TRBV12-4	13	ASSARGEVLNEQF
TRBV27	12	ASSLTGGYYGYT
TRBV5-1	13	ASSLVDRGGAEAF
TRBV7-2	13	ASSRDGYSNQPQH
TRBV29-1	11	SVFGGRGTEAF
TRBV12-3/TRBV12-4	10	ASRRRGETQY
TRBV5-6	12	ASSRTLSDQPQH
TRBV4-1	14	ASSQGDLRGEETQY
TRBV29-1	11	SVETGANTEAF
TRBV7-9	14	ASSPADGQFPQPQH
TRBV6-1	13	ASSEADRVNTEAF
TRBV12-3/TRBV12-4	12	ASSLNGLYQPQH
TRBV7-2	17	ASNTSLDVERGGRETQY
TRBV19	13	ASSIGESRTDTQY
TRBV5-5	13	ASSQGDRWNEKLF
TRBV27	16	ASSLPPGDGRNRNEQF
TRBV7-9	10	ASSHQNQPQH
TRBV15	12	ATSRDWFPDGYT
TRBV12-3/TRBV12-4	13	ASRVVQGGAYGYT
TRBV14	13	ASSLKGLLGETQY
TRBV6-2/TRBV6-3	10	ASSAIPDLQF
TRBV2	13	ASSDVITVTDTQY
TRBV5-4	13	ASSYGDRGGNEQF
TRBV4-1	12	ASSHQDRGTEAF
TRBV6-6	15	ASSYSRPGGSNQPQH